In this sample, the clone carrying this T cell receptor (beta chain) turned up a few times. This sample is drawn from a study of T-cell reconstitution after alpha-beta-depleted transplantation in children. The TCRbeta library was prepared with unique molecular identifiers. MiXCR, run by TCRdb on the PCR reads, gives a single entry per CDR3 protein. The data contain around 200,000 distinct CDR3 sequences, approximately 17% of them singletons. This sequence originates from a male patient aged 2-15 years who had a stem cell transplant for acute lymphoblastic leukemia, so the T cells may come from the graft donor. Sequences were derived from PBMCs, mostly from graft donor cells, sampled 360 days after TCRalphabeta/CD19-depleted stem cell transplant.

CDR3 bases: TGTGCCAGCAGTTTATCACCCGGGGGAGGGGAGACCCAGTACTTC. Its protein product is CASSLSPGGGETQYF. The chain recombines TRBV27 with TRBJ2-5; TRBD2 aligns across 7 bases. The germline gives CDR1 MNHEY, CDR2 SMNVEV (reference sequence). V shed 0 bases, J shed 5 bases, and the junction held 6 bases outside the gene matches. This CDR3 region has 15 residues.